One T cell receptor (beta chain) is described in this entry. Antigen: not known. This sample is part of a study of shared clonotypes between healthy human individuals. Study-wide findings and caveats: Memory subsets had estimated richness that was generally smaller than that of naive subsets. Unshared clonotypes carried lower generation probabilities than those common to all four donors.

Trimming took 1 base from V and 4 from J; bases not matched to a gene: 6. Germline V gene data show CDR1 as MNHEY and CDR2 as SMNVEV (reference sequence). The CDR3 spans 15 residues. This table comes from immunoSEQ multiplex PCR, and its TCRdb copy is limited to in-frame clones, with some not included. The table shows some 2,000,000 clones, with approximately 94% occurring only once. Naive CD8 populations comprised CD45RO-negative cells positively selected for CCR7, excluding terminally differentiated effector memory CD45RA+ cells. None of the donors, who were healthy HIV-negative adults, had recently had acute infections or vaccinations.

The rearrangement joins TRBV27 to TRBJ1-1, with TRBD1 identical over 7 bases. The sequencing sample was made of naive CD8+ T cells sorted from blood. The source of this sequence is a man younger than 30 in good health. The CDR3 spells CASSLYRTGGTEAFF. The CDR3 nucleotides read TGTGCCAGCAGTTTATACCGGACAGGCGGCACTGAAGCTTTCTTT.